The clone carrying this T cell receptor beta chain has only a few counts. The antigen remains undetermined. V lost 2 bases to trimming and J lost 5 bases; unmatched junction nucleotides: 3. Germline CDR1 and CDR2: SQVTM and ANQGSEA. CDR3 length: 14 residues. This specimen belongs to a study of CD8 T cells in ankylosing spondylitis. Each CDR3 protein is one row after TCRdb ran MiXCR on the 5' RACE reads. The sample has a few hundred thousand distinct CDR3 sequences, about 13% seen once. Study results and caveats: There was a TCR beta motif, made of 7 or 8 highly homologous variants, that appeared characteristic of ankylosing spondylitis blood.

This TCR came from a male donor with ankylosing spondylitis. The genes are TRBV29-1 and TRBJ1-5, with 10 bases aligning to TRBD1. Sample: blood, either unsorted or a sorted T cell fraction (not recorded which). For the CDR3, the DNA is TGCAGCGTTGAAAGACAGGGGGCCCATCAGCCCCAGCATTTT. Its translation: CSVERQGAHQPQHF.